Listed below are T cell receptor beta chains from one sample, sequenced in a study of post-analysis software for immune sequencing data. Using its own MiXCR run on the PCR reads, TCRdb lists one record per CDR3 protein. The sample has 700,000 to 900,000 distinct CDR3 sequences, about half seen once. Sample: blood. The receptors derive from a girl between 10 and 17 years old with multiple sclerosis. Each CDR3 is given with its conserved first and last residue. D genes are given only for firm matches. Not all rows give a size; the values are once, few, many and, for expanded clones, a class.

j_call d_call clone_size v_call cdr3_aa cdr3_nt
TRBJ1-5 TRBD1 - TRBV27 CASSSLTGNNQPQHF TGTGCCAGCAGTTCTCTGACAGGGAACAATCAGCCCCAGCATTTT
TRBJ2-1 TRBD2 few TRBV15 CATSRDLAGVDNEQFF TGTGCCACCAGCAGAGATCTAGCGGGAGTAGACAATGAGCAGTTCTTC
TRBJ2-1 - - TRBV12-3/TRBV12-4 CASSFEGTHEQFF TGTGCCAGCAGTTTCGAGGGGACACATGAGCAGTTCTTC
TRBJ1-2 - - TRBV28 CASSPSYRRPEADGYTF TGTGCCAGCAGTCCGTCATACCGCCGTCCCGAAGCAGATGGCTACACCTTC
TRBJ1-1 - - TRBV18 CASSPLQENTEAFF TGTGCCAGCTCACCACTTCAGGAAAACACTGAAGCTTTCTTT
TRBJ2-5 - - TRBV6-5 CASRTTGSETQYF TGTGCCAGCAGGACTACAGGGTCAGAGACCCAGTACTTC
TRBJ2-7 - - TRBV6-6 CASLTTADYEQYF TGTGCCAGCCTTACGACCGCTGACTACGAGCAGTACTTC
TRBJ2-5 TRBD2 - TRBV15 CATSTQTSGSGETQYF TGTGCCACCAGCACCCAAACTAGCGGGAGCGGGGAGACCCAGTACTTC
TRBJ1-4 - once TRBV5-1 CASSLRGKETNEKLFF TGCGCCAGCAGCTTAAGAGGGAAGGAAACTAATGAAAAACTGTTTTTT
TRBJ2-7 TRBD1 few TRBV20-1 CSARRVDRGSYEQYF TGCAGTGCTAGGAGAGTTGACAGGGGGTCCTACGAGCAGTACTTC
TRBJ1-4 TRBD1 few TRBV6-6 CASRAGTANEKLFF TGTGCCAGCAGGGCCGGGACAGCTAATGAAAAACTGTTTTTT
TRBJ2-3 - - TRBV11-2 CASSSRDPLTDTQYF TGTGCCAGCAGCTCCCGGGACCCACTCACAGATACGCAGTATTTT
TRBJ1-2 - - TRBV5-6 CASSRNLDRNYGYTF TGTGCCAGCAGCCGGAACCTAGACCGGAACTATGGCTACACCTTC
TRBJ2-1 - - TRBV29-1 CGVEDPRVGGLNEQFF TGCGGCGTTGAAGACCCTAGGGTCGGAGGGCTTAATGAGCAGTTCTTC
TRBJ1-2 - few TRBV11-3 CASSPQEGPRDYGYTF TGTGCCAGCAGCCCACAGGAGGGGCCTAGGGACTATGGCTACACCTTC
TRBJ2-3 TRBD2 - TRBV5-1 CASSLALAEDTDTQYF TGCGCCAGCAGCTTGGCCCTAGCGGAGGACACAGATACGCAGTATTTT
TRBJ1-2 - - TRBV7-8 CASSLVEGWNYGYTF TGTGCCAGCAGCTTAGTTGAGGGTTGGAACTATGGCTACACCTTC
TRBJ1-2 - few TRBV29-1 CSVEAAGGGYTF TGCAGCGTTGAAGCGGCAGGCGGGGGCTACACCTTC
TRBJ1-2 - - TRBV9 CASSVDKGNYGYTF TGTGCCAGCAGCGTAGATAAGGGCAACTATGGCTACACCTTC
TRBJ2-1 - - TRBV29-1 CSVKGISGNYNEQFF TGCAGCGTTAAAGGGATTAGCGGAAACTACAATGAGCAGTTCTTC
TRBJ1-1 TRBD1 - TRBV29-1 CSAQAGTGGAEGTEAFF TGCAGCGCCCAAGCCGGGACAGGGGGCGCAGAAGGCACTGAAGCTTTCTTT
TRBJ2-1 - few TRBV7-9 CASSLYNDEQFF TGTGCCAGCAGCTTATACAACGATGAGCAGTTCTTC
TRBJ2-7 - few TRBV12-3/TRBV12-4 CASTPGRRSYEQYF TGTGCCAGCACCCCGGGACGGCGGTCCTACGAGCAGTACTTC
TRBJ1-2 - - TRBV19 CASSRHREANYGYTF TGTGCCAGTAGTAGACACAGGGAAGCTAACTATGGCTACACCTTC
TRBJ2-3 - - TRBV12-3/TRBV12-4 CASSLLQVGADTQYF TGTGCCAGCAGTTTATTACAGGTGGGAGCAGATACGCAGTATTTT
TRBJ2-7 TRBD2 - TRBV7-8 CASSSTQVVLAGVGEQYF TGTGCCAGCAGCTCCACCCAAGTTGTACTAGCGGGAGTTGGCGAGCAGTACTTC
TRBJ1-3 - - TRBV7-9 CASSPTVSGNTIYF TGTGCCAGCAGCCCGACAGTCTCTGGAAACACCATATATTTT
TRBJ2-1 TRBD1 - TRBV12-3/TRBV12-4 CASRASGQGARNEQFF TGTGCCAGCAGGGCTTCTGGACAGGGGGCGCGAAATGAGCAGTTCTTC